The next 9 T cell receptor beta chains were all read from a single sample in a study of monozygotic twins with inflammatory bowel disease. Reanalyzing the 5' RACE reads, TCRdb keeps one entry per CDR3 protein, without DNA. The table lists some 150,000 distinct CDR3 sequences. The sample consisted of blood. These receptors were collected from a human donor with ulcerative colitis or Crohn's disease, or a healthy co-twin of an affected twin (not recorded which).

The chain combines TRBV25-1 with TRBJ2-3; TCRdb lists TRBD1, though no DNA is available to test this call. Germline V gene sequence: CDR1 MGHDK, CDR2 SYGVNS. CDR3 length: 17 residues. This CDR3 is CASSEYSAGVGTDTQYF.

The chain employs TRBV6-1 and TRBJ1-5; no DNA is available, so the TRBD1 call from TCRdb remains unchecked. The CDR3 has 14 amino acids. Germline V gives CDR1 MNHNS, CDR2 SASEGT. The CDR3 here is CASSAGESNQPQHF.

The rearrangement links TRBV5-1 to TRBJ2-7; the TRBD1 assignment by TCRdb is unverifiable without DNA. Germline lookup yields CDR1 SGHRS and CDR2 YFSETQ. CDR3 length: 15 residues. The chain's CDR3 is CASTKGDRVIYEQYF.

The chain couples TRBV5-1 to TRBJ2-1; TCRdb calls TRBD2, which cannot be checked without DNA. The CDR3 runs to 16 residues. The germline CDR1 and CDR2 sequences are SGHRS and YFSETQ. The chain's CDR3 is CASSGRPESSYNEQFF.

The V and J genes are TRBV12-3 or TRBV12-4 and TRBJ1-2; TCRdb names TRBD1, which stays unverified in the absence of DNA. This CDR3 spans 12 amino acids. CDR3 region: CASSLVGGGYTF.

This sequence joins TRBV13 and TRBJ1-5; checking the TCRdb D call of TRBD1 is not possible without DNA. This CDR3 has 18 amino acids. Germline V CDR1 and CDR2: PRHDT, FYEKMQ (reference sequence). Here the CDR3 reads CASSLAGGGTGASQPQHF.

The J gene is TRBJ2-7, the V gene TRBV27; as DNA is missing, the TRBD2 call by TCRdb cannot be tested. CDR3 size: 13 residues. The germline CDR1 and CDR2 sequences are MNHEY and SMNVEV (reference sequence). The CDR3 is CASSHPASYEQYF.

This chain connects TRBV7-2 to TRBJ2-3; the D call from TCRdb, TRBD2, cannot be confirmed without DNA. Germline loops: CDR1 SGHTA, CDR2 FQGNSA. The CDR3 spans 16 residues. The chain's CDR3 is CASSYSLAGNTDTQYF. Full variable domain (remainder filled in from reference TRBV7-2 and TRBJ2-3): GAGVSQSPSNKVTEKGKDVELRCDPISGHTALYWYRQSLGQGLEFLIYFQGNSAPDKSGLPSDRFSAERTGGSVSTLTIQRTQQEDSAVYLCASSYSLAGNTDTQYFGPGTRLTVL.

The J gene is TRBJ1-3, the V gene TRBV5-1. Germline CDR1 reads SGHRS; CDR2 reads YFSETQ. This CDR3 is built from 15 residues. The CDR3 spells CASSLAQGAGNTIYF.